The subject of this entry is one TCR beta chain. TCRdb's table, derived via immunoSEQ multiplex PCR, lists solely in-frame clones and lacks some. This sample has 300,000 to 400,000 clones, with about 89% found just once. The data are from a study of Ad26.COV2.S vaccination and SARS-CoV-2 variants. Overall study context: Ad26.COV2.S, an intramuscular injection, was given once or twice 56 days apart.

Treatment given: 15 to 20 received Ad26.COV2.S at low or high dose, single or two shots; roughly five received placebo; per-sample allocation not given. Collection of the samples took place on day 63 after the first injection of vaccine or placebo. The CDR3 length is 16 residues. Germline V CDR1 and CDR2: LNHDA, SQIVND (reference sequence). The V segment lost 6 bases and the J segment 3 bases; nucleotides outside the gene matches: 6. This specimen consisted of peripheral blood, obtained in a trial of Ad26.COV2.S vaccine versus placebo. The V gene is TRBV19, the J gene TRBJ1-5; 12 positions agree with TRBD1. The origin of this receptor is a person aged 18-60 years who received the Ad26.COV2.S COVID-19 vaccine or a placebo. This CDR3 reads CASSGRGQGANQPQHF. In DNA, the CDR3 is TGTGCCAGTAGCGGGCGGGGACAGGGGGCCAATCAGCCCCAGCATTTT.